This T cell receptor (beta chain) was documented in a study of blood T cell repertoires in COVID-19. Study background: The samples span acute and convalescent COVID-19 from the United States, Italy and Spain. T cells, B-cell-depleted T cells, or PBMCs supplied cDNA or gDNA.

The junction had 10 bases not matched to a gene; V was cut back by 4 bases and J by 4 bases. This CDR3 has 16 amino acids. CDR1 and CDR2 (germline): MNHNS, SASEGT. Original processing methods: Estimated nucleated cell counts came from reference gene primer amplification. The data were produced by immunoSEQ multiplex PCR, yet TCRdb's version contains in-frame clones alone and is incomplete. V and J calls and clone size are given by that table; D and trimming were obtained from the DNA. The sample lists approximately 380,000 clones, approximately 81% occurring once. This clonotype was sampled from a woman aged 18-29 years with acute or convalescent COVID-19. Sequencing was carried out using peripheral blood. This chain joins TRBV6-1 and TRBJ1-3; 7 nucleotides line up with TRBD1. In DNA form, the CDR3 reads TGTGCCAGCAGTGGATACAGGGGCCAATGGGGAAACACCATATATTTT. It encodes CASSGYRGQWGNTIYF.